These 19 T cell receptor beta chains were sequenced from one sample in a study of control samples from healthy donors and cancer patients. Using immunoSEQ multiplex PCR, the repertoire was profiled, and TCRdb retains in-frame clones only, with some absent. This table has 110,000 to 150,000 clones, 85% to 95% appearing once. The sequenced sample was PBMCs. Receptors were obtained from a man aged 60 to 75 with colorectal cancer.

V is TRBV29-1 and J is TRBJ1-1, with no clear D. Deletions cut 3 bases from V and 11 bases from J, with 13 bases between. The germline V gene has CDR1 SQVTM and CDR2 ANQGSEA. The CDR3 contains 11 residues. The CDR3, as DNA: TGCAGCGTTGAGGGGAGCAAGGTCGCTTTCTTT. Its protein product is CSVEGSKVAFF.

This clone was seen a few times. V is TRBV19 and J is TRBJ2-2; D is ambiguous. Trimming pared 3 bases from V and 2 bases from J, leaving 10 bases between. CDR1 LNHDA and CDR2 SQIVND come from the germline V gene (reference sequence). The CDR3 is made up of 15 amino acids. CDR3: CASSMLGLNTGELFF. DNA for the CDR3: TGTGCCAGTAGTATGTTAGGCCTTAACACCGGGGAGCTGTTTTTT.

The CDR3 DNA follows: TGTGCCAGCAGGCCCGGGGGGGCCAAGGACTATGGCTACACCTTC. This sequence encodes CASRPGGAKDYGYTF. V usage is TRBV6-4 and J usage is TRBJ1-2; D is possibly TRBD1 (6 bases). V lost 6 bases and J 3 bases, leaving 17 bases between the germline ends. Germline CDR1 is MRHNA and CDR2 is SNTAGT. This CDR3 comprises 15 residues.

This rearrangement joins TRBV9 to TRBJ2-5, with D possibly matching TRBD2 (6 bases). The CDR3 extends over 18 amino acids. V was clipped by 0 bases and J by 0 bases, with 18 bases between them. Germline loops: CDR1 SGDLS, CDR2 YYNGEE. In DNA, the CDR3 is TGTGCCAGCAGCGTAGCTACTTCGACCTGGGGGGACCAAGAGACCCAGTACTTC. Encoded protein: CASSVATSTWGDQETQYF.

The chain is built from TRBV19 and TRBJ1-3, with 8 nucleotides matching TRBD1. The V gene's germline CDR1 is LNHDA and CDR2 SQIVND (reference sequence). V trimming: 10 bases; J trimming: 0 bases; junction bases outside the gene matches: 8. This CDR3 is 15 amino acids long. Written as DNA, the CDR3 is TGTGCCACCCGGGACAGGCCTCTCTCTGGAAACACCATATATTTT. It codes for CATRDRPLSGNTIYF.

The chain combines TRBV7-9 with TRBJ1-1; D might be TRBD1 (5 bases). CDR1 is SEHNR, CDR2 FQNEAQ, per germline (reference sequence). V shed 0 bases and J shed 3 bases, with 8 bases lying between them. CDR3 length equals 14 residues. The CDR3 bases are TGTGCCAGCAGCTTAGCGGGACGGGACACTGAAGCTTTCTTT. This codes for CASSLAGRDTEAFF.

The rearrangement joins TRBV6-5 to TRBJ2-7; 7 bases agree with TRBD1. This CDR3 comprises 15 residues. Losses at the gene ends were 7 bases for V and 0 bases for J; bases not matched to a gene: 9. Germline V gene lookup returns CDR1 MNHEY and CDR2 SVGAGI. The CDR3 sequence: CASILTRGISYEQYF. Here the CDR3 DNA reads TGTGCCAGCATTTTGACCAGGGGGATCTCCTACGAGCAGTACTTC.

The chain has TRBV30 and TRBJ2-1; 13 nucleotides line up with TRBD2. J was trimmed by 7 bases and V by 1 base; bases with no gene match: 4. CDR3 size: 15 residues. CDR1 is GTSNPN and CDR2 is SVGIG in the germline V gene (reference sequence). The CDR3 here is CAWSAGTSGVNEQFF. As DNA, the CDR3 is TGTGCCTGGAGTGCGGGGACTAGCGGGGTTAATGAGCAGTTCTTC. The full variable domain, rest sourced from reference TRBV30 and TRBJ2-1, is SQTIHQWPATLVQPVGSPLSLECTVEGTSNPNLYWYRQAAGRGLQLLFYSVGIGQISSEVPQNLSASRPQDRQFILSSKKLLLSDSGFYLCAWSAGTSGVNEQFFGPGTRLTVL.

The rearrangement joins TRBV7-2 to TRBJ1-6; possibly TRBD1 for D (6 bases). This CDR3 region has 16 residues. Germline V CDR1 and CDR2: SGHTA, FQGNSA. Between the trimmed V and J ends, which lost 1 base and 10 bases, there was a span of 17 bases. Here the CDR3 DNA reads TGTGCCAGCAGCTTAGGGCAAGGGACCGGGGGCTCACCCCTCCACTTT. Translated: CASSLGQGTGGSPLHF.

The chain carries TRBV6-6 and TRBJ1-5, with D unresolved. The CDR3 is made up of 14 amino acids. CDR1 is MNHNY and CDR2 is SVGAGI in the germline V gene (reference sequence). Trimming removed 2 bases from V and 1 base from J, with 6 bases in between. The CDR3 region has the DNA TGTGCCAGCAGTTACCTCGGGAGCAATCAGCCCCAGCATTTT. This encodes CASSYLGSNQPQHF.

J is TRBJ2-1 and V is TRBV27; 10 bases fit TRBD1. CDR1 and CDR2 (germline): MNHEY, SMNVEV (reference sequence). CDR3 length: 15 residues. V trimming: 3 bases; J trimming: 6 bases; junction bases outside the gene matches: 5. The CDR3: CASSFPGQGFNEQFF. In DNA, the CDR3 is TGTGCCAGCAGTTTTCCGGGACAGGGGTTCAATGAGCAGTTCTTC.

The chain links TRBV6-1 to TRBJ2-7; D gene ambiguous. V dropped 1 base and J dropped 5 bases, with 9 bases sitting between them. Germline lookup yields CDR1 MNHNS and CDR2 SASEGT. This CDR3 has 13 residues. This chain's CDR3 is CASSEGSPDEQYF. The CDR3 DNA reads TGTGCCAGCAGTGAAGGGTCTCCGGACGAGCAGTACTTC.

The rearrangement joins TRBV29-1 to TRBJ2-3; TRBD1 is a possible D gene (6 bases). Trimming cost V 4 bases and J 0 bases, with 14 bases left between them. Germline CDR1 and CDR2: SQVTM and ANQGSEA. The CDR3 extends over 15 amino acids. CDR3 amino acids: CSVGDRTSSTDTQYF. The CDR3 nucleotides read TGCAGCGTTGGCGACAGGACCTCTAGCACAGATACGCAGTATTTT.

This clone was recorded once. The chain employs TRBV15 and TRBJ2-7; no definite D call. The CDR3 is 14 residues long. V dropped 3 bases and J dropped 5 bases, with 14 bases sitting between them. Germline CDR1 reads LNHNV; CDR2 reads YYDKDF (reference sequence). CDR3: CATSSAHGLHEQYF. CDR3 DNA: TGTGCCACCAGCAGTGCCCACGGGCTACACGAGCAGTACTTC. Complete variable domain (other parts from reference TRBV15 and TRBJ2-7): DAMVIQNPRYQVTQFGKPVTLSCSQTLNHNVMYWYQQKSSQAPKLLFHYYDKDFNNEADTPDNFQSRRPNTSFCFLDIRSPGLGDTAMYLCATSSAHGLHEQYFGPGTRLTVT.

The chain is built from TRBV24-1 and TRBJ1-1, with 8 bases lining up with TRBD1. V shed 3 bases and J 7 bases; nucleotides not matched to a gene: 12. There are 16 residues in the CDR3. Germline lookup yields CDR1 KGHDR and CDR2 SFDVKD. The CDR3 nucleotides are TGTGCCACCAGTGATCGGACAGGGCCCGAACAGGTTGAAGCTTTCTTT. This sequence encodes CATSDRTGPEQVEAFF.

This clone was seen once. This rearrangement joins TRBV3-1 (or the pseudogene TRBV3-2) to TRBJ2-1; D gene ambiguous. V lost 5 bases and J 3 bases, leaving 5 bases between the germline ends. This CDR3 has 12 residues. Germline CDR1 and CDR2: LGHDT and YNNKEL (reference sequence). The DNA of the CDR3 is TGTGCCAGCAGCTTCGACTACAATGAGCAGTTCTTC. Its translation: CASSFDYNEQFF.

This sequence joins TRBV24-1 and TRBJ2-3, with D perhaps matching TRBD1 or TRBD2 (5 bases each). This CDR3 comprises 15 residues. CDR1 KGHDR and CDR2 SFDVKD come from the germline V gene. V lost 9 bases, J lost 0 bases, and 15 bases lay in between. The CDR3 loop is CATSKGTFSTDTQYF. CDR3 DNA sequence: TGTGCCACCTCTAAGGGGACGTTTAGCACAGATACGCAGTATTTT.

The V call is TRBV6-5, the J call TRBJ1-2; D gene unclear. Per germline, CDR1 MNHEY and CDR2 SVGAGI. This CDR3 comprises 11 residues. Trimming stripped 10 bases from V and 3 bases from J, with 9 bases between. The CDR3 coding sequence is TGTGCCACCCCCCGCTACTATGGCTACACCTTC. It specifies CATPRYYGYTF.

The chain links TRBV4-3 to TRBJ1-3; no clear D. Germline V gene data show CDR1 as LGHNA and CDR2 as YSLEER. This CDR3 comprises 15 residues. Deletions cut 6 bases from V and 0 bases from J, with 12 bases between. The CDR3 region is CASSIQVDSGNTIYF. Here the CDR3 DNA reads TGCGCCAGCAGTATCCAGGTCGACTCTGGAAACACCATATATTTT.